Below, 32 T cell receptor beta chains from the same sample are listed, as sequenced in a study of shared clonotypes between healthy human individuals. TCRdb keeps only in-frame clones here, not all; method: immunoSEQ multiplex PCR. The sample consists of some 2.4 million clones, 93% of them appearing once. Specimen: naive CD4+ T cells from PBMCs. Sample subset: CD45RA+ positively selected. These TCRs come from a man aged 18 to 30 in good health. Some clones in this sample may be carry-over from other donors' samples.

The chain links TRBV7-2 to TRBJ1-2, with D possibly being TRBD1 (5 bases). V was pared by 7 bases and J by 0 bases, with 15 bases between. This CDR3 region has 15 residues. Looked up from germline, CDR1 is SGHTA and CDR2 is FQGNSA. The CDR3: CASTPQGWANYGYTF. The CDR3 bases are TGTGCCAGCACCCCCCAGGGTTGGGCTAACTATGGCTACACCTTC.

V and J are TRBV4-1 and TRBJ2-3, with TRBD2 identical over 9 bases. This CDR3 region has 18 residues. Germline values: CDR1 MGHRA, CDR2 YSYEKL. The V segment lost 1 base and the J segment 9 bases; nucleotides outside the gene matches: 17. The CDR3 region has the DNA TGCGCCAGCAGCCAAGGTGTTACGCTGGCTAGCGGGGACCGCACGCAGTATTTT. Its translation: CASSQGVTLASGDRTQYF.

The gene calls are TRBV28 and TRBJ2-3, with 7 positions matching TRBD1. V was pared by 8 bases and J by 4 bases, with 9 bases of the junction left unmatched. The CDR3 is 14 amino acids. The germline gives CDR1 MDHEN, CDR2 SYDVKM. The CDR3 is CASYDRAKPDTQYF. The CDR3 DNA sequence: TGTGCCAGCTACGACAGGGCCAAACCAGATACGCAGTATTTT. The full variable domain, rest sourced from reference TRBV28 and TRBJ2-3, is DVKVTQSSRYLVKRTGEKVFLECVQDMDHENMFWYRQDPGLGLRLIYFSYDVKMKEKGDIPEGYSVSREKKERFSLILESASTNQTSMYLCASYDRAKPDTQYFGPGTRLTVL.

V gene TRBV10-3 combines with J gene TRBJ2-3; 11 bases are shared with TRBD1. Germline CDR1 ENHRY, CDR2 SYGVKD. After removal of 5 bases from V and 0 bases from J, the junction contained 7 bases not matched to a gene. This CDR3 contains 17 residues. This chain's CDR3 is CAISYSGTGGSTDTQYF. CDR3 nucleotide sequence: TGTGCCATCAGTTATTCAGGGACAGGGGGAAGCACAGATACGCAGTATTTT.

V and J are TRBV5-1 and TRBJ2-5; D is undetermined. The CDR3 totals 13 residues. Deletions cut 0 bases from V and 5 bases from J, with 8 bases between. CDR1 and CDR2 from the germline V gene are SGHRS and YFSETQ. The chain's CDR3 is CASSLASPETQYF. The DNA for the CDR3 is TGCGCCAGCAGCTTGGCCTCTCCGGAGACCCAGTACTTC.

The V call is TRBV27, the J call TRBJ2-3, with 8 positions matching TRBD2. V shed 3 bases and J 2 bases; nucleotides not matched to a gene: 10. CDR3 size: 17 residues. Germline CDR1 reads MNHEY; CDR2 reads SMNVEV (reference sequence). CDR3 nucleotide sequence: TGTGCCAGCAGTTTTTCCCTCGGGCGGGAGGTCACAGATACGCAGTATTTT. Protein: CASSFSLGREVTDTQYF.

This clone appeared once. The chain is built from TRBV28 and TRBJ1-4, with a weak D call TRBD1 (6 bases). This CDR3 region has 12 residues. Looked up from germline, CDR1 is MDHEN and CDR2 is SYDVKM. Deletions cut 8 bases from V and 8 bases from J, with 12 bases between. In DNA form, the CDR3 reads TGTGCCAGCGGACAGAGGGACGAAAAACTGTTTTTT. Translated, it gives CASGQRDEKLFF.

This clone was seen just once. The chain uses TRBV30 and TRBJ2-2; TRBD1 matches 9 bases. CDR3 size: 13 residues. CDR1 is GTSNPN, CDR2 SVGIG, per germline (reference sequence). After removal of 3 bases from V and 8 bases from J, the junction contained 4 bases not matched to a gene. CDR3 sequence reads: CAWRQGAPGELFF. The CDR3, as DNA: TGTGCCTGGAGACAGGGGGCTCCGGGGGAGCTGTTTTTT.

This chain connects TRBV10-3 to TRBJ1-1; D not resolved. Germline V CDR1 and CDR2: ENHRY, SYGVKD. The CDR3 runs to 11 residues. Trimming pared 6 bases from V and 8 bases from J, leaving 10 bases between. The CDR3 sequence: CAIRGGEEAFF. DNA of the CDR3: TGTGCCATCAGGGGCGGGGAAGAAGCTTTCTTT.

This clone appeared once. V usage is TRBV27 and J usage is TRBJ1-5; TRBD1 matches 7 bases. The V gene's germline CDR1 is MNHEY and CDR2 SMNVEV (reference sequence). The CDR3 covers 18 residues. The V segment lost 3 bases and the J segment 0 bases; nucleotides outside the gene matches: 11. The CDR3 DNA reads as TGTGCCAGCAGTTTCTCCCGCCCACAGGGGAATAGCAATCAGCCCCAGCATTTT. Translated, it gives CASSFSRPQGNSNQPQHF.

This rearrangement joins TRBV13 to TRBJ1-3; 9 bases are shared with TRBD1. CDR3 size: 14 residues. The V segment lost 6 bases and the J segment 16 bases; nucleotides outside the gene matches: 16. The V gene's germline CDR1 is PRHDT and CDR2 FYEKMQ (reference sequence). As DNA, the CDR3 is TGTGCCAGCAGACCGTCCCGGGACAGGGCGGTCGCTTATTTT. This translates into CASRPSRDRAVAYF.

The V call is TRBV7-9, the J call TRBJ2-2; D gene uncertain. The V end was cut by 5 bases, the J end by 6 bases, with 4 bases between. Germline CDR1 is SEHNR and CDR2 is FQNEAQ (reference sequence). CDR3 length: 11 residues. CDR3 nucleotides: TGTGCCAGCAGCACGTCCGGGGAGCTGTTTTTT. As protein: CASSTSGELFF.

The chain links TRBV9 to TRBJ2-2, with D possibly being TRBD2 (5 bases). CDR1 SGDLS and CDR2 YYNGEE come from the germline V gene. This CDR3 spans 14 amino acids. Trimming took off 0 bases at V and 6 bases at J, with 9 bases between the two ends. Written as DNA, the CDR3 is TGTGCCAGCAGCGTAGCTAGCTCCCCCGGGGAGCTGTTTTTT. Translated, it gives CASSVASSPGELFF.

The V call is TRBV5-1, the J call TRBJ2-5; D unresolved. CDR1 SGHRS and CDR2 YFSETQ come from the germline V gene. The CDR3 length is 13 residues. Trimming removed 6 bases from V and 5 bases from J, with 14 bases in between. The CDR3 sequence is CASTDLRRETQYF. The CDR3 DNA sequence: TGCGCCAGCACCGACCTCAGAAGGGAGACCCAGTACTTC.

This clone was recorded only once. The chain is built from TRBV19 and TRBJ1-1; TRBD1 agrees at 7 bases. Unmatched junction bases numbered 14, after V lost 8 bases and J lost 11 bases. The germline CDR1 and CDR2 sequences are LNHDA and SQIVND (reference sequence). There are 13 residues in the CDR3. CDR3 amino acids: CASQKGAGLGAFF. In DNA, the CDR3 is TGTGCCAGTCAAAAGGGGGCAGGCCTTGGTGCTTTCTTT.

The J gene is TRBJ2-3, the V gene TRBV28; 7 bases match TRBD2. This CDR3 contains 15 residues. The V gene end was trimmed by 3 bases and the J gene end by 8 bases; junction bases not matched to a gene: 11. Germline lookup yields CDR1 MDHEN and CDR2 SYDVKM. CDR3 in DNA: TGTGCCAGCAGTTTTGGCGGGAGCCGGTCTGGTACGCAGTATTTT. Amino acids: CASSFGGSRSGTQYF.

A remark on this clone: The sample contains more than one DNA sequence encoding this CDR3. The J gene is TRBJ2-1, the V gene TRBV29-1; unclear D gene. Germline loops: CDR1 SQVTM, CDR2 ANQGSEA. Trimming shortened V by 7 bases and J by 5 bases, and 6 bases separated the two germline ends. The CDR3 is 10 residues long. CDR3 protein: CSAAHNEQFF. The CDR3 region has the DNA TGCAGCGCCGCTCACAATGAGCAGTTCTTC.

Regarding this clone: Other DNA sequences in this sample translate to the same CDR3. The genes are TRBV28 and TRBJ2-2; D remains unclear. Per germline, CDR1 MDHEN and CDR2 SYDVKM. V lost 5 bases and J 1 base, leaving 5 bases between the germline ends. The CDR3 totals 13 residues. Written as DNA, the CDR3 is TGTGCCAGCAGTCTCGGGAACACCGGGGAGCTGTTTTTT. Its protein product is CASSLGNTGELFF.

This clone was detected once. The chain joins TRBV5-1 to TRBJ1-1; unclear D gene. Germline assignment: CDR1 SGHRS and CDR2 YFSETQ. The CDR3 is 13 residues long. V was clipped by 0 bases and J by 7 bases, with 10 bases between them. This CDR3 is CASSLAPTGEAFF. CDR3 DNA sequence: TGCGCCAGCAGCTTGGCCCCAACTGGTGAAGCTTTCTTT.

This sequence joins TRBV5-1 and TRBJ1-5, with a possible D match to TRBD1 (5 bases). The CDR3 is 17 amino acids. Trimming pared 0 bases from V and 7 bases from J, leaving 20 bases between. Per the germline V gene, CDR1 is SGHRS and CDR2 is YFSETQ. The CDR3 bases are TGCGCCAGCAGCTTGGAGCCAGGTGCAGGGCCGGGGCAGCCCCAGCATTTT. As protein: CASSLEPGAGPGQPQHF.

The chain carries TRBV6-6 and TRBJ2-5; maybe TRBD1 (5 bases). The CDR3 has 15 residues. Trimming stripped 2 bases from V and 4 bases from J, with 14 bases between. Per germline, CDR1 MNHNY and CDR2 SVGAGI (reference sequence). CDR3 DNA sequence: TGTGCCAGCAGTTACGGTCTCAGGGTAGGAGAGACCCAGTACTTC. Its translation is CASSYGLRVGETQYF.

V and J are TRBV9 and TRBJ2-2; 7 bases agree with TRBD1. This CDR3 contains 16 residues. The ends lost 4 bases at V and 7 bases at J; junction bases unmatched: 13. From germline, CDR1 is SGDLS and CDR2 YYNGEE. CDR3 residues: CASSPRSRGPVGELFF. The CDR3 bases are TGTGCCAGCAGCCCTAGGAGTAGGGGGCCGGTCGGGGAGCTGTTTTTT.

CDR3: CASSLVWGSTGELFF. The CDR3 DNA reads as TGTGCCAGCAGCTTGGTTTGGGGAAGCACCGGGGAGCTGTTTTTT. The chain carries TRBV5-5 and TRBJ2-2, with unresolved D. Germline lookup yields CDR1 SGHKS and CDR2 YYEKEE (reference sequence). V lost 0 bases and J 4 bases, leaving 10 bases between the germline ends. The CDR3 length is 15 residues.

The J gene is TRBJ1-2, the V gene TRBV19; 8 bases agree with TRBD1. J lost 4 bases, V lost 6 bases, and 7 bases had no gene match. The CDR3 extends over 14 amino acids. Germline V gives CDR1 LNHDA, CDR2 SQIVND (reference sequence). The CDR3 coding sequence is TGTGCCAGTAGAGAGACAGGGGATGGCTATGGCTACACCTTC. Protein sequence: CASRETGDGYGYTF. Complete variable domain (other parts from reference TRBV19 and TRBJ1-2): DGGITQSPKYLFRKEGQNVTLSCEQNLNHDAMYWYRQDPGQGLRLIYYSQIVNDFQKGDIAEGYSVSREKKESFPLTVTSAQKNPTAFYLCASRETGDGYGYTFGSGTRLTVV.

V gene TRBV7-9 combines with J gene TRBJ2-6, with D perhaps TRBD2 (5 bases). V lost 1 base and J lost 0, with 10 bases in between. Germline V gene data show CDR1 as SEHNR and CDR2 as FQNEAQ (reference sequence). This CDR3 region has 17 residues. CDR3 sequence (DNA): TGTGCCAGCAGCTTAGGGCGGAGGTCCTCTGGGGCCAACGTCCTGACTTTC. Its protein product is CASSLGRRSSGANVLTF.

This clone showed up just once. At the DNA level, this CDR3 is encoded by other sequences in the same sample as well. V usage is TRBV2 and J usage is TRBJ1-5, with TRBD1 matching 9 bases. The germline V gene encodes CDR1 SNHLY and CDR2 FYNNEI. The CDR3 loop spans 14 amino acids. Trimming took 8 bases from V and 6 from J; bases not matched to a gene: 8. CDR3 loop: CASSGQGTGQPQHF. DNA for the CDR3: TGTGCCAGCTCCGGACAGGGGACAGGTCAGCCCCAGCATTTT.

J is TRBJ2-3 and V is TRBV28, with D possibly matching TRBD1 (6 bases). V lost 6 bases and J lost 2, with 12 bases in between. Germline CDR1 is MDHEN and CDR2 is SYDVKM. The CDR3 runs to 14 residues. The CDR3: CASRNGQTTDTQYF. CDR3 bases: TGTGCCAGCAGGAACGGACAGACCACAGATACGCAGTATTTT.

This clone has only one observation. V is TRBV11-2 and J is TRBJ1-1; a weak D match, TRBD1 (6 bases). There are 16 residues in the CDR3. V lost 5 bases to trimming and J lost 4 bases, with 20 bases between them. Germline V gene lookup returns CDR1 SGHAT and CDR2 FQNNGV. This CDR3 is CASSPWGALEGTEAFF. Written as DNA, the CDR3 is TGTGCCAGCAGCCCTTGGGGGGCGTTGGAAGGCACTGAAGCTTTCTTT.

A remark on this clone: This sample includes further DNA sequences coding for the same CDR3. The chain has TRBV2 and TRBJ1-5, with TRBD1 matching over 8 bases. After removal of 6 bases from V and 2 bases from J, the junction contained 3 bases not matched to a gene. The CDR3 is made up of 14 amino acids. Germline CDR1 SNHLY, CDR2 FYNNEI. The CDR3 DNA reads TGTGCCAGCAGGGGGACAGGAGGCAATCAGCCCCAGCATTTT. Protein sequence: CASRGTGGNQPQHF. Drawing the rest from reference TRBV2 and TRBJ1-5, the complete variable domain is EPEVTQTPSHQVTQMGQEVILRCVPISNHLYFYWYRQILGQKVEFLVSFYNNEISEKSEIFDDQFSVERPDGSNFTLKIRSTKLEDSAMYFCASRGTGGNQPQHFGDGTRLSIL.

The J gene is TRBJ2-3, the V gene TRBV4-2, with 7 nucleotides matching TRBD2. Losses at the gene ends were 1 base for V and 4 bases for J; bases not matched to a gene: 8. There are 16 residues in the CDR3. CDR1 is LGHNA, CDR2 YNFKEQ, per germline. Here the CDR3 reads CASSQGLRESSDTQYF. The CDR3 DNA reads TGTGCCAGCAGCCAAGGGTTGCGGGAGTCATCAGATACGCAGTATTTT.

A note on this clone: In the same sample, other DNA sequences code for this CDR3. The rearrangement joins TRBV9 to TRBJ2-5, with D perhaps matching TRBD1 or TRBD2 (5 bases each). The V end lost 5 bases, the J end lost 5 bases, and 13 bases lay between the germline ends. This CDR3 has 13 amino acids. Looked up from germline, CDR1 is SGDLS and CDR2 is YYNGEE. The DNA of the CDR3 is TGTGCCAGCAGTGCAGGGTCGGGGGAGACCCAGTACTTC. Its protein is CASSAGSGETQYF.

The CDR3 DNA is TGCGCCAGCAGCTTAACCCCATTAGCCTACAATGAGCAGTTCTTC. This translates into CASSLTPLAYNEQFF. The rearrangement joins TRBV5-1 to TRBJ2-1; no clear D. Trimming removed 2 bases at V and 2 bases at J, with 11 bases between. The CDR3 covers 15 residues. Germline lookup yields CDR1 SGHRS and CDR2 YFSETQ. Supplemented by reference TRBV5-1 and TRBJ2-1, the full variable domain reads KAGVTQTPRYLIKTRGQQVTLSCSPISGHRSVSWYQQTPGQGLQFLFEYFSETQRNKGNFPGRFSGRQFSNSRSEMNVSTLELGDSALYLCASSLTPLAYNEQFFGPGTRLTVL.